The sequence of this TCR beta chain was determined in a study of blood T cell repertoires in COVID-19. Study in general: Samples representing acute and convalescent COVID-19 were sourced from the United States, Italy and Spain.

Those enrolled, adults aged 18 to 89 years, came from 20 to 25 US areas. Trimming cost V 3 bases and J 5 bases; bases outside gene matches: 8. This CDR3 is built from 15 residues. CDR1 and CDR2 (germline): MGHRA, YSYEKL. Original methodology: Amplification of reference gene primers was used by the study to estimate nucleated cell counts. The repertoire was sequenced with immunoSEQ multiplex PCR; TCRdb's copy has only in-frame clones and lacks some. Clone size and V and J calls were adopted from that table, with D and trimming inferred from the DNA. Of over 200,000 clones in the sample, approximately 90% are singletons; the top ten hold approximately 2.3%.

The receptor comes from a woman between 40 and 50 years old with acute COVID-19. The material sequenced was PBMCs or T cells enriched from blood (not recorded which). This chain links TRBV4-1 with TRBJ2-5; 8 nucleotides align to TRBD2. The CDR3, as DNA: TGCGCCAGCAGCCAGGGGGCCAGCGGGAGCGAGACCCAGTACTTC. It codes for CASSQGASGSETQYF.